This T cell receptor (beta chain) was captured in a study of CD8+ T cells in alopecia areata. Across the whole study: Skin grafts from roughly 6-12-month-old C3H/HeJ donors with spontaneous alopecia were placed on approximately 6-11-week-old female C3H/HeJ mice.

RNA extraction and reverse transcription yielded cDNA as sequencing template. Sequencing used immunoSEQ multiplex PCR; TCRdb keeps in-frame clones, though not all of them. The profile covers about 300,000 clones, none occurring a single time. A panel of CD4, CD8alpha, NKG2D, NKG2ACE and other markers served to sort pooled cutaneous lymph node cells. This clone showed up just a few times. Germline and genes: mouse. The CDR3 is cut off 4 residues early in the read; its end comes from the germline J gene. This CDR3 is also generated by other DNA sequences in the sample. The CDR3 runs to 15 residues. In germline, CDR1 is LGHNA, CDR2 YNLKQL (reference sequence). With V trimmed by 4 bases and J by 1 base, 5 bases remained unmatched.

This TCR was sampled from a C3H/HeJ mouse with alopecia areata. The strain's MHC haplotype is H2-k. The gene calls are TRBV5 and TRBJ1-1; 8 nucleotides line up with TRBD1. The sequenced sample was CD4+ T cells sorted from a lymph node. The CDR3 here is CASSPSGTGNTEVFF. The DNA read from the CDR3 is TGTGCCAGCAGCCCTTCCGGGACAGGGAACACA.